This T cell receptor (beta chain) was recovered during a study of OX40 agonist ivuxolimab in advanced cancers. About the research overall: Patients in dose escalation had liver, melanoma, kidney or head and neck cancers. Overall study results and limits: At 0.1 to 3.0 mg/kg and by week 6, clonal expansion occurred in CD4+ and CD8+ blood T cells.

TCRdb keeps only in-frame clones here, not all; method: immunoSEQ multiplex PCR. Altogether 65,000 to 95,000 clones are present, approximately 86% being singletons, with the ten largest covering around 3.5%. On this clone itself: Its antigen is not known.

This CDR3 is 14 amino acids long. Trimming pared 3 bases from V and 2 bases from J, leaving 8 bases between. Germline V CDR1 and CDR2: SEHNR, FQNEAQ (reference sequence). The receptor was isolated from an adult with an advanced solid tumor such as melanoma, head and neck, liver or kidney cancer. The specimen was CD4+ or CD8+ T cells sorted from blood, collected in a trial of the OX40 agonist ivuxolimab. The chain has TRBV7-9 and TRBJ2-1; D possibly corresponds to TRBD2 (5 bases). The CDR3 loop reads CASSFGLTYNEQFF. CDR3 coding DNA: TGTGCCAGCAGCTTCGGACTTACCTACAATGAGCAGTTCTTC. The whole variable domain, remainder taken from reference TRBV7-9 and TRBJ2-1, is DTGVSQNPRHKITKRGQNVTFRCDPISEHNRLYWYRQTLGQGPEFLTYFQNEAQLEKSRLLSDRFSAERPKGSFSTLEIQRTEQGDSAMYLCASSFGLTYNEQFFGPGTRLTVL.